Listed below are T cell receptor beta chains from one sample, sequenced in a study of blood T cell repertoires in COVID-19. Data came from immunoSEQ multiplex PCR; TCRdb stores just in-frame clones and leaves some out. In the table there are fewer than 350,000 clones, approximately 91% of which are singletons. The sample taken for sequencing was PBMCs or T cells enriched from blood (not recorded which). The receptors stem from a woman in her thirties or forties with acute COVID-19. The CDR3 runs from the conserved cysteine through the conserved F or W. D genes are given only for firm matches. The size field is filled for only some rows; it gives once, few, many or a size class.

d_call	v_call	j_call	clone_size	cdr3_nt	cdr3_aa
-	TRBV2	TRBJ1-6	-	TGTGCCAGCAGTGAAAGTCTGAGCTCCTATAATTCACCCCTCCACTTT	CASSESLSSYNSPLHF
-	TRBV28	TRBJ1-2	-	TGTGCCAGCAGTTTAAAGGGGATTGGCTACACCTTC	CASSLKGIGYTF
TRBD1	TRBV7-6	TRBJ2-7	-	TGTGCCAGCAGCTTAGGGACAGGCTCTCCTTACGAGCAGTACTTC	CASSLGTGSPYEQYF
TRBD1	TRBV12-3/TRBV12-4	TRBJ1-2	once	TGTGCCTCCTCCCGGGACAGGGGGCGAAACTACACCTTC	CASSRDRGRNYTF
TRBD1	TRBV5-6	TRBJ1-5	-	TGTGCCAGCAGCTTGGGGACAGGGTGGGGTCAGCCCCAGCATTTT	CASSLGTGWGQPQHF
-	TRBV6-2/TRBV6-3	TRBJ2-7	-	TGTGCCAGCAGTTACGGGCAGGGTATCTACGAGCAGTACTTC	CASSYGQGIYEQYF
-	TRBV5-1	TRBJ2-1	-	TGCGCCAGCAGCAAAGGGGGGGCCGACAATGAGCAGTTCTTC	CASSKGGADNEQFF
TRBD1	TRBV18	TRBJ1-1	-	TGTGCCAGCTCACCATACACAGGGGGGAACACTGAAGCTTTCTTT	CASSPYTGGNTEAFF
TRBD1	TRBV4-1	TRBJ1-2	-	TGCGCCAGCAGCCAAGAAGAGACAGGGAGTAACTATGGCTACACCTTC	CASSQEETGSNYGYTF
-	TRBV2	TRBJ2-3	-	TGTGCCAGCAGTGCTACGGCGGCGAGCACAGATACGCAGTATTTT	CASSATAASTDTQYF
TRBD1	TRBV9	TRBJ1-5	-	TGTGCCAGCAGCGTAGGTCCCGACAGGGGTGGCAATCAGCCCCAGCATTTT	CASSVGPDRGGNQPQHF
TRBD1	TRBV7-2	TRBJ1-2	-	TGTGCCAGCAGCTTCCGGACAGGGAGGGACTTCAACTATGGCTACACCTTC	CASSFRTGRDFNYGYTF
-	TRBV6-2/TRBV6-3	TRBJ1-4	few	TGTGCCAGCAGTTCCGGTGAAAAACTGTTTTTT	CASSSGEKLFF
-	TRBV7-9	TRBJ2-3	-	TGTGCCAGCAGCTCCTTCTTGACAGATACGCAGTATTTT	CASSSFLTDTQYF
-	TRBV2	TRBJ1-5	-	TGTGCCAGCAGTGGGGTAGCTAATAGCAATCAGCCCCAGCATTTT	CASSGVANSNQPQHF
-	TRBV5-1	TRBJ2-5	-	TGCGCCAGCAGCTCGTTTTCCGGGACAAAAAGTGGAGAGACCCAGTACTTC	CASSSFSGTKSGETQYF
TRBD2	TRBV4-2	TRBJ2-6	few	TGTGCCAGCAGCCCTCGGACTAGCGGGGCTCCCTCTGGGGCCAACGTCCTGACTTTC	CASSPRTSGAPSGANVLTF
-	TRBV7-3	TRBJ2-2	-	TGTGCCAGCAGCTCAGGGGACACCGGGGAGCTGTTTTTT	CASSSGDTGELFF